This is a list of T cell receptor beta chains from one sample in a study of cytotoxic CD8 clonotypes in ibrutinib-treated CLL. The repertoire was sequenced with immunoSEQ multiplex PCR; TCRdb's copy has only in-frame clones and lacks some. The table has about 120,000 clones, 55% to 75% seen once. The source was PBMCs, collected after 24 months of ibrutinib treatment. The receptor source for this set is a human donor with chronic lymphocytic leukemia. Both conserved end residues are part of each CDR3. D genes are given only for firm matches. Rows give clone size only sometimes, using once, few, many, or a class for an expanded clone.

d_gene	abundance	v_gene	j_gene	CDR3aa	CDR3nt
NA	NA	TRBV6-5	TRBJ2-1	CASRRGTPSANEQFF	TGTGCCAGCAGACGCGGGACCCCCTCAGCGAATGAGCAGTTCTTC
NA	NA	TRBV19	TRBJ1-2	CASSQQELIGYTF	TGTGCCAGTAGCCAACAGGAGTTAATCGGCTACACCTTC
NA	NA	TRBV11-3	TRBJ2-7	CASSKAGEQYF	TGTGCCAGCAGCAAGGCCGGGGAGCAGTACTTC
NA	NA	TRBV21-1	TRBJ1-2	CASSKEVVTDRDNYGYTF	TGTGCCAGCAGCAAAGAGGTGGTCACGGACAGGGACAACTATGGCTACACCTTC
TRBD1	NA	TRBV4-2	TRBJ1-4	CASSGGTGGGEKLFF	TGTGCCAGCAGCGGGGGGACAGGGGGTGGTGAAAAACTGTTTTTT
TRBD1	NA	TRBV5-1	TRBJ2-7	CASRWTGTGTYEQYF	TGCGCCAGCAGGTGGACCGGGACAGGAACCTACGAGCAGTACTTC
TRBD1	NA	TRBV18	TRBJ1-2	CASSPLPSGQGGGYTF	TGTGCCAGCTCACCACTCCCGTCAGGACAGGGGGGTGGCTACACCTTC
NA	NA	TRBV27	TRBJ2-7	CASRLHTPTRDSETFYEQYF	TGTGCCAGCAGACTCCATACCCCGACCCGGGACTCCGAAACTTTCTACGAGCAGTACTTC
TRBD1	NA	TRBV10-3	TRBJ2-1	CAISESQQGSEQFF	TGTGCCATCAGTGAGTCGCAACAGGGGAGTGAGCAGTTCTTC
NA	few	TRBV11-3	TRBJ1-2	CASSLTGAGYTF	TGTGCCAGCAGCTTGACAGGAGCGGGCTACACCTTC
NA	NA	TRBV4-1	TRBJ2-5	CASSVARAVGTQYF	TGCGCCAGCAGCGTAGCTCGAGCTGTAGGGACCCAGTACTTC
TRBD2	once	TRBV7-9	TRBJ2-1	CASSVGDYIWNEQFF	TGTGCCAGCAGTGTTGGGGACTACATCTGGAATGAGCAGTTCTTC
NA	NA	TRBV7-2	TRBJ1-5	CASSFEGGSNQPQHF	TGTGCCAGCAGCTTTGAGGGGGGTAGCAATCAGCCCCAGCATTTT
NA	few	TRBV18	TRBJ2-3	CASSPPNPDTQYF	TGTGCCAGCTCACCACCGAATCCAGATACGCAGTATTTT
TRBD1	NA	TRBV29-1	TRBJ1-2	CSVRQGDLGYGYTF	TGCAGCGTCCGACAGGGCGATTTGGGCTATGGCTACACCTTC
NA	NA	TRBV5-1	TRBJ1-1	CASSLVGGRETEAFF	TGCGCCAGCAGCTTGGTGGGGGGTAGAGAAACTGAAGCTTTCTTT
NA	NA	TRBV6-1	TRBJ1-5	CASSDGGLQPQHF	TGTGCCAGCAGTGATGGGGGACTGCAGCCCCAGCATTTT
NA	NA	TRBV7-2	TRBJ2-3	CASSLRGRDTQYF	TGTGCCAGCAGCCTCCGGGGGCGGGATACGCAGTATTTT
NA	NA	TRBV6-6	TRBJ1-5	CASSYKGGSNQPQHF	TGTGCCAGCAGTTATAAGGGCGGAAGCAATCAGCCCCAGCATTTT
TRBD1	few	TRBV2	TRBJ2-2	CASSVTGGLSGELFF	TGTGCCAGCAGTGTCACAGGGGGCCTTTCCGGGGAGCTGTTTTTT
NA	NA	TRBV7-7	TRBJ1-1	CASSLVFMGEAFF	TGTGCCAGCAGCTTAGTATTTATGGGTGAAGCTTTCTTT
NA	NA	TRBV9	TRBJ2-3	CASSASLASTDTQYF	TGTGCCAGCAGCGCATCCTTGGCTAGCACAGATACGCAGTATTTT
NA	NA	TRBV2	TRBJ1-6	CASSEQGPNSPLHF	TGTGCCAGCAGTGAACAGGGTCCGAATTCACCCCTCCACTTT
NA	few	TRBV9	TRBJ1-2	CASSVDSVGGGYTF	TGTGCCAGCAGCGTGGACAGCGTAGGGGGTGGCTACACCTTC
NA	NA	TRBV7-8	TRBJ2-7	CASSLEGAGVRYEQYF	TGTGCCAGCAGCTTAGAAGGGGCAGGGGTTCGGTACGAGCAGTACTTC
NA	NA	TRBV5-6	TRBJ2-6	CASSFAGANVLTF	TGTGCCAGCAGCTTTGCTGGGGCCAACGTCCTGACTTTC
NA	NA	TRBV4-2	TRBJ2-4	CASSQDPRAGNIQYF	TGTGCCAGCAGCCAAGATCCCAGGGCTGGAAACATTCAGTACTTC
NA	few	TRBV5-1	TRBJ2-7	CASSLGSVSYEQYF	TGCGCCAGCAGCTTGGGCAGTGTATCCTACGAGCAGTACTTC
NA	few	TRBV2	TRBJ2-3	CASSAAGEDTQYF	TGTGCCAGCAGTGCAGCAGGGGAAGATACGCAGTATTTT
NA	NA	TRBV20-1	TRBJ1-4	CSAPENEKLFF	TGCAGTGCTCCAGAAAATGAAAAACTGTTTTTT
NA	many	TRBV7-8	TRBJ2-7	CASSLEAAGPSSSYEQYF	TGTGCCAGCAGCTTGGAAGCGGCAGGGCCCTCATCCTCCTACGAGCAGTACTTC
NA	NA	TRBV6-5	TRBJ1-2	CATSPRGANYGYTF	TGTGCCACTTCCCCCCGGGGGGCTAACTATGGCTACACCTTC
TRBD2	NA	TRBV4-1	TRBJ2-3	CASSQVQRGSTDTQYF	TGCGCCAGCAGCCAAGTGCAGCGGGGCAGCACAGATACGCAGTATTTT
TRBD1	NA	TRBV30	TRBJ2-2	CAWRSGGTGGTGELFF	TGTGCCTGGAGGTCAGGGGGGACAGGGGGCACCGGGGAGCTGTTTTTT
TRBD2	few	TRBV4-2	TRBJ2-7	CASSQAAGGRERNEQYF	TGTGCCAGCAGCCAAGCGGCGGGGGGGAGGGAGAGAAACGAGCAGTACTTC
NA	NA	TRBV5-1	TRBJ1-5	CASSLDPNQPQHF	TGCGCCAGCAGCTTGGATCCGAATCAGCCCCAGCATTTT
TRBD2	NA	TRBV13	TRBJ2-7	CASSSRLASEQYF	TGTGCCAGCAGCTCCAGACTAGCGTCCGAGCAGTACTTC
NA	NA	TRBV9	TRBJ2-1	CASSVGFSSYNEQFF	TGTGCCAGCAGCGTAGGGTTCAGCTCCTACAATGAGCAGTTCTTC
TRBD1	NA	TRBV19	TRBJ2-7	CASTDPGQGVYEQYF	TGTGCCAGTACCGACCCGGGACAGGGGGTTTACGAGCAGTACTTC
NA	NA	TRBV19	TRBJ2-3	CASKRTQATDTQYF	TGTGCCAGTAAAAGGACTCAAGCCACAGATACGCAGTATTTT
NA	many	TRBV19	TRBJ2-7	CASSMSLQSGGREQYF	TGTGCCAGTAGTATGTCGCTGCAATCCGGGGGGCGGGAGCAGTACTTC
TRBD2	NA	TRBV19	TRBJ2-5	CASSSGGAETQYF	TGTGCCAGTAGTAGCGGGGGGGCAGAGACCCAGTACTTC
TRBD1	NA	TRBV25-1	TRBJ2-5	CASSDHGTGMMETQYF	TGTGCCAGCAGTGACCATGGGACAGGGATGATGGAGACCCAGTACTTC
NA	NA	TRBV15	TRBJ2-2	CATSRGFPGLTGELFF	TGTGCCACCAGCAGAGGCTTCCCAGGGCTGACCGGGGAGCTGTTTTTT
TRBD1	NA	TRBV5-6	TRBJ1-6	CASSFRGQGRSPLHF	TGTGCCAGCAGCTTTAGGGGACAGGGGCGTTCACCCCTCCACTTT
NA	NA	TRBV13	TRBJ2-2	CASSLGNTGELFF	TGTGCCAGCAGCTTAGGGAACACCGGGGAGCTGTTTTTT
TRBD1	NA	TRBV9	TRBJ2-7	CASSVGWDRLRPTYEQYF	TGTGCCAGCAGCGTAGGTTGGGACAGACTTAGGCCTACCTACGAGCAGTACTTC